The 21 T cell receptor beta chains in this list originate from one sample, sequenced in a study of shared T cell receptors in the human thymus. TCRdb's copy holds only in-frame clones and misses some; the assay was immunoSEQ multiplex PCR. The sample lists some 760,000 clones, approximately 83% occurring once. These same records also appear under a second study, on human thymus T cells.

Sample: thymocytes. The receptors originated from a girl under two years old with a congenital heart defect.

The chain's CDR3 is CASSLARGNSSYEQYF. The DNA of the CDR3 is TGCGCCAGCAGCTTGGCTCGGGGAAACAGCTCCTACGAGCAGTACTTC. The genes are TRBV5-1 and TRBJ2-7, with D maybe TRBD2 (5 bases). Trimming left V 0 bases short and J 0 bases short, with 13 bases between. CDR3 size: 16 residues. Germline V lookup: CDR1 SGHRS, CDR2 YFSETQ.

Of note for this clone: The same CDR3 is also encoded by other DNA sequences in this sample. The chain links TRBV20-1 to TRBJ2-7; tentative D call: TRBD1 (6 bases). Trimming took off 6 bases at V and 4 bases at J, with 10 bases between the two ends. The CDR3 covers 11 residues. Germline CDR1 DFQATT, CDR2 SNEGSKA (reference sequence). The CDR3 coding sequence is TGCAGTGCCATCGGACAGTACGAGCAGTACTTC. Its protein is CSAIGQYEQYF.

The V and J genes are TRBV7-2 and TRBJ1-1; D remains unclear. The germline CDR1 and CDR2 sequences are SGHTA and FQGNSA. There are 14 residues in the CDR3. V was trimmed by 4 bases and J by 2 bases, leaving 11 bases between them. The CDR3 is CASSYQDSNTEAFF. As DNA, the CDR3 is TGTGCCAGCAGCTATCAGGACTCTAACACTGAAGCTTTCTTT.

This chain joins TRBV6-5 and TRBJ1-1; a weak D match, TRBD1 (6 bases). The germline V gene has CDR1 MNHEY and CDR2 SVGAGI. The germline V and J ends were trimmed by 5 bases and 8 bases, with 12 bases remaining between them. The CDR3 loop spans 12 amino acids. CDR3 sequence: CASSGAGTEAFF. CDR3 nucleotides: TGTGCCAGCAGTGGAGCCGGGACAGAAGCTTTCTTT.

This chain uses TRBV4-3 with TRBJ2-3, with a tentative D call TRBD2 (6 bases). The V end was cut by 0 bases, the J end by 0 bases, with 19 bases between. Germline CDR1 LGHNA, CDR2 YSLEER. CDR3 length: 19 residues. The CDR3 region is CASSQDGVLRGDSTDTQYF. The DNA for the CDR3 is TGCGCCAGCAGCCAAGATGGGGTCCTGCGGGGAGATAGCACAGATACGCAGTATTTT.

The chain's CDR3 is CASSIGQGGNQPQHF. CDR3 DNA: TGTGCCAGCAGCATAGGACAGGGAGGCAATCAGCCCCAGCATTTT. The chain combines TRBV6-1 with TRBJ1-5; 8 bases map to TRBD1. The germline V gene encodes CDR1 MNHNS and CDR2 SASEGT. The trim removed 6 bases at V and 2 bases at J, leaving 6 bases unmatched. This CDR3 is built from 15 residues.

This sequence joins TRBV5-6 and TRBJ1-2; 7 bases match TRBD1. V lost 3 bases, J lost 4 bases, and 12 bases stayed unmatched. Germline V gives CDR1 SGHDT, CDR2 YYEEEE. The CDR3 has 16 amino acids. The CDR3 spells CASSSDSRGQGYGYTF. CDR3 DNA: TGTGCCAGCAGCTCCGACAGTAGGGGGCAGGGCTATGGCTACACCTTC.

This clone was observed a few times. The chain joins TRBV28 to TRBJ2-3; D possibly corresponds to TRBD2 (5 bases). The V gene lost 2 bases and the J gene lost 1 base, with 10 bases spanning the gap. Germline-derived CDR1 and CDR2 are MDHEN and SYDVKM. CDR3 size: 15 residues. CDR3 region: CASSLGRGCTDTQYF. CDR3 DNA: TGTGCCAGCAGTTTAGGACGGGGATGCACAGATACGCAGTATTTT. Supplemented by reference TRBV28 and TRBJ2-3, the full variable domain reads DVKVTQSSRYLVKRTGEKVFLECVQDMDHENMFWYRQDPGLGLRLIYFSYDVKMKEKGDIPEGYSVSREKKERFSLILESASTNQTSMYLCASSLGRGCTDTQYFGPGTRLTVL.

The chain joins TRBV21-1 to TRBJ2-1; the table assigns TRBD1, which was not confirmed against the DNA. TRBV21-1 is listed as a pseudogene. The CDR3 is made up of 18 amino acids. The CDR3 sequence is CASSKTSGHLNSYNEQFF. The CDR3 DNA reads TGTGCCAGCAGCAAAACCTCCGGACATTTAAATTCCTACAATGAGCAGTTCTTC.

The CDR3 sequence is CASSSNRDRFSEAFF. The CDR3 DNA reads as TGTGCCAGCAGCTCCAACCGCGACAGGTTCTCTGAAGCTTTCTTT. This chain joins TRBV7-9 and TRBJ1-1; maybe TRBD1 (6 bases). V lost 4 bases to trimming and J lost 6 bases, with 18 bases between them. The CDR3 has 15 amino acids. Germline CDR1 reads SEHNR; CDR2 reads FQNEAQ (reference sequence).

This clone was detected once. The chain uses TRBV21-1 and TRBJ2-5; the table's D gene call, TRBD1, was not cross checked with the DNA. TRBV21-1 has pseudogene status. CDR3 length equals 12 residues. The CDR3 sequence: CASSKDGETQYF. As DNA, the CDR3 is TGTGCCAGCAGCAAAGATGGCGAGACCCAGTACTTC.

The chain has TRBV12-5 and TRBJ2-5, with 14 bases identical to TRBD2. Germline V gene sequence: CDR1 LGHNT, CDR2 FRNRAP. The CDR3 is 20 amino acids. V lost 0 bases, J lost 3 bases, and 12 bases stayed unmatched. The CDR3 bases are TGTGCTAGTGGTTTGGTACAGCAAGGGACTAGCGGGGGAAAAAAAGAGACCCAGTACTTC. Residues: CASGLVQQGTSGGKKETQYF.

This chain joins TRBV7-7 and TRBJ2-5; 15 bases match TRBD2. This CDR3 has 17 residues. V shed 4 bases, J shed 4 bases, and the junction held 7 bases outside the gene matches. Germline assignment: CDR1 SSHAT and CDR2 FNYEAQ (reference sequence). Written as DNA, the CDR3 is TGTGCCAGCAGCTCCATGAGGACTAGCGGGGGGGGAGAGACCCAGTACTTC. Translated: CASSSMRTSGGGETQYF.

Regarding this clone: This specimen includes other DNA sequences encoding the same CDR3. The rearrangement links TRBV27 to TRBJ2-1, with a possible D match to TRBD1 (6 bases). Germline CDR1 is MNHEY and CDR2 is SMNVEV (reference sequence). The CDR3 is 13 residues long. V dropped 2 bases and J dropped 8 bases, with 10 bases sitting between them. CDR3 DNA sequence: TGTGCCAGCAGTTTACGGTACAGGGATGAGCAGTTCTTC. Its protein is CASSLRYRDEQFF.

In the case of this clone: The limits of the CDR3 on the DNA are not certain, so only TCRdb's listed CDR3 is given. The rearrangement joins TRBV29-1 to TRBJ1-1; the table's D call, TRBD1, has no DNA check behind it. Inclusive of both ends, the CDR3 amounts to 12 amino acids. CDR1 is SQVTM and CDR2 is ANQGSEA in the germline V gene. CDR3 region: CSVGTGSTGTFF.

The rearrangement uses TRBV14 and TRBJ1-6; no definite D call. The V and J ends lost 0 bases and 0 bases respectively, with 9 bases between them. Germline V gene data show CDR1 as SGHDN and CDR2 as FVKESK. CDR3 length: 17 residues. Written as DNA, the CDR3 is TGTGCCAGCAGCCAAGAAGGCGGCAGCTCCTATAATTCACCCCTCCACTTT. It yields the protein CASSQEGGSSYNSPLHF.

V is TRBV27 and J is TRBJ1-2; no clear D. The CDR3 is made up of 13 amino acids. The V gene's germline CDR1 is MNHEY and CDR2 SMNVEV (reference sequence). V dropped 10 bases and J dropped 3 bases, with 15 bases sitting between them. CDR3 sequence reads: CATKRARDYGYTF. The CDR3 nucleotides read TGTGCCACCAAGAGGGCTCGGGACTATGGCTACACCTTC.

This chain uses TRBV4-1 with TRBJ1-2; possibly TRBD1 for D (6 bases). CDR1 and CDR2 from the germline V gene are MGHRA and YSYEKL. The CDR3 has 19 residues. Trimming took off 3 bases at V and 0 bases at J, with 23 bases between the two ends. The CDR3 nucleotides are TGCGCCAGCAGCCACAGCACAGGGAAATGTCGGGGCACTAACTATGGCTACACCTTC. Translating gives CASSHSTGKCRGTNYGYTF.

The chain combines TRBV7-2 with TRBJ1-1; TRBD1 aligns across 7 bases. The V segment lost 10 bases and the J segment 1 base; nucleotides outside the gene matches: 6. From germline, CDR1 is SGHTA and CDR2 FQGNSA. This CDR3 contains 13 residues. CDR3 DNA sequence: TGTGCCACCTTGACAGGGCCGAACACTGAAGCTTTCTTT. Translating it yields CATLTGPNTEAFF. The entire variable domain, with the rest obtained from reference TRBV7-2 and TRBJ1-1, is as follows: GAGVSQSPSNKVTEKGKDVELRCDPISGHTALYWYRQSLGQGLEFLIYFQGNSAPDKSGLPSDRFSAERTGGSVSTLTIQRTQQEDSAVYLCATLTGPNTEAFFGQGTRLTVV.

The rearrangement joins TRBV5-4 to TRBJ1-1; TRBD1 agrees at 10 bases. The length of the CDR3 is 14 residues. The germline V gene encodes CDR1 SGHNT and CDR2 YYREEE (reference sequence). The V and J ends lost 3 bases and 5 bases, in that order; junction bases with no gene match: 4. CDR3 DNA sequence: TGTGCCAGCAGCTGGACAGGGGGGTTTACTGAAGCTTTCTTT. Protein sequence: CASSWTGGFTEAFF.

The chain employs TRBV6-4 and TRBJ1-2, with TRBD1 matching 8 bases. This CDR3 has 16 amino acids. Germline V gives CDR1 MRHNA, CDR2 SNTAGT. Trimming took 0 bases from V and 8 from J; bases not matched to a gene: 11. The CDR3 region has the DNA TGTGCCAGCAGTGACTCCTTTGACAGGGGTATTGGCGGCTACACCTTC. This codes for CASSDSFDRGIGGYTF.